The source of this T cell receptor beta chain is a study of cytomegalovirus exposure and HLA in healthy donors. Worth noting for this clone: What it binds is unknown.

PCR employed 60 Vbeta and 13 Jbeta primers. Here immunoSEQ multiplex PCR was the method, and the copy in TCRdb shows in-frame clones only, minus some. The sample includes about 150,000 clones, 80% to 85% of them seen just once. Trimming took 10 bases from V and 0 from J, leaving 13 bases between them. The CDR3 spans 13 residues. Germline CDR1 is MDHEN and CDR2 is SYDVKM. Overall study results and limits: A later analysis, which compared TCR beta chains of equal frequency, found the HLA-associated ones more clonally expanded.

J is TRBJ2-7 and V is TRBV28; the D gene is possibly TRBD2 (7 bases). Sequenced material: PBMCs. This TCR was sampled from a boy aged 2 to 9 in good health and CMV-seronegative. CDR3 nucleotide sequence: TGTGCCATCTTGGGGGGGGCCTCCTACGAGCAGTACTTC. It is translated as CAILGGASYEQYF.